These 15 T cell receptor beta chains originate from one sample sequenced in a study of shared clonotypes between healthy human individuals. TCRdb keeps only in-frame clones here, not all; method: immunoSEQ multiplex PCR. In the table there are under 1,100,000 clones, around three quarters of which are singletons. Sequenced material: memory CD4+ T cells from PBMCs. Specified subset: CD45RA-negative fraction. The source is a man younger than 35 in good health. Some clones in this sample may be carry-over from other donors' samples.

This clone was observed once. This chain uses TRBV7-9 with TRBJ2-5, with D maybe TRBD2 (6 bases). The CDR3 consists of 14 residues. V was clipped by 5 bases and J by 2 bases, with 12 bases between them. Germline loops: CDR1 SEHNR, CDR2 FQNEAQ (reference sequence). The CDR3 sequence is CASSLRLDQETQYF. The CDR3 DNA is TGTGCCAGCAGCCTACGACTAGATCAAGAGACCCAGTACTTC.

The V and J genes are TRBV5-1 and TRBJ2-7, with 8 positions matching TRBD2. Germline-derived CDR1 and CDR2 are SGHRS and YFSETQ. V gave up 5 bases and J gave up 5 bases; unmatched junction bases: 12. CDR3 length: 15 amino acids. The CDR3 DNA is TGCGCCAGCAGGCCAGGAGCGGGAGTGGAGAACGAGCAGTACTTC. Protein sequence: CASRPGAGVENEQYF.

The chain links TRBV28 to TRBJ2-7; D call uncertain. Germline lookup yields CDR1 MDHEN and CDR2 SYDVKM. The CDR3 has 10 residues. With 9 bases removed from V and 1 base from J, the gap between germline ends came to 4 bases. The CDR3 DNA reads TGTGCCAGTCGGTCCTACGAGCAGTACTTC. Its translation: CASRSYEQYF.

Remarks on this clone: Sequence at one end of the junction differs from germline and may be a read error. The chain has TRBV6-1 and TRBJ1-4, with D maybe TRBD1 (5 bases). The CDR3 has 13 amino acids. CDR1 and CDR2 from the germline V gene are MNHNS and SASEGT. CDR3 protein: CAGRQNSNEKLFF. DNA of the CDR3: TGTGCCGGCAGACAGAACTCTAATGAAAAACTGTTTTTT.

The chain joins TRBV7-9 to TRBJ1-1; D gene uncertain. V lost 7 bases to trimming and J lost 4 bases, with 19 bases between them. The CDR3 length is 15 residues. CDR1 is SEHNR and CDR2 is FQNEAQ in the germline V gene (reference sequence). CDR3 region: CASTSTPAASTEAFF. As DNA, the CDR3 is TGTGCCAGCACATCAACACCCGCGGCCTCCACTGAAGCTTTCTTT.

The chain links TRBV5-8 to TRBJ2-7; tentatively, D is TRBD1 or TRBD2 (6 bases each). In germline, CDR1 is SGHTS, CDR2 YDEGEE. This CDR3 contains 14 residues. Deletions cut 5 bases from V and 2 bases from J, with 14 bases between. This chain's CDR3 is CASRRRDTAYEQYF. DNA of the CDR3: TGTGCCAGCAGAAGGCGGGACACAGCCTACGAGCAGTACTTC.

The chain has TRBV29-1 and TRBJ1-2; no reliable D call. Germline V gene lookup returns CDR1 SQVTM and CDR2 ANQGSEA. This CDR3 has 15 amino acids. V lost 6 bases, J lost 8 bases, and 25 bases lay in between. The CDR3 DNA reads TGCAGCGTCTACGATCCCGGGAACCACGGCGGCGGCTACACCTTC. Protein: CSVYDPGNHGGGYTF. The whole variable domain, remainder taken from reference TRBV29-1 and TRBJ1-2, is SAVISQKPSRDICQRGTSLTIQCQVDSQVTMMFWYRQQPGQSLTLIATANQGSEATYESGFVIDKFPISRPNLTFSTLTVSNMSPEDSSIYLCSVYDPGNHGGGYTFGSGTRLTVV.

Note on this clone: Distinct nucleotide sequences in the sample also encode this CDR3. The chain has TRBV7-2 and TRBJ1-1; a possible D gene is TRBD1 (6 bases). Trimming took 1 base from V and 1 from J, leaving 10 bases between them. This CDR3 is 15 amino acids long. Germline V gene data show CDR1 as SGHTA and CDR2 as FQGNSA. The CDR3, as DNA: TGTGCCAGCAGCTTAGAGGGGGGGCGGAACACTGAAGCTTTCTTT. The encoded protein is CASSLEGGRNTEAFF.

This clone has only a few counts. CDR3 DNA sequence: TGTGCCAGCAGCCTCAGGTTAGCGGGAGGGATTAGCACAGATACGCAGTATTTT. The encoded protein is CASSLRLAGGISTDTQYF. This rearrangement joins TRBV28 to TRBJ2-3; TRBD2 matches at 11 bases. The ends lost 6 bases at V and 0 bases at J; junction bases unmatched: 11. This CDR3 contains 18 residues. Germline CDR1 reads MDHEN; CDR2 reads SYDVKM.

The chain is built from TRBV15 and TRBJ2-7; 7 bases are a match to TRBD1. After removal of 0 bases from V and 5 bases from J, the junction contained 7 bases not matched to a gene. The germline V gene encodes CDR1 LNHNV and CDR2 YYDKDF (reference sequence). The CDR3 consists of 15 residues. The CDR3 spells CATSRDLDRVNEQYF. The CDR3, as DNA: TGTGCCACCAGCAGAGATCTAGACAGGGTCAACGAGCAGTACTTC.

The rearrangement links TRBV7-3 to TRBJ2-4, with 7 bases lining up with TRBD1. The germline V gene encodes CDR1 SGHTA and CDR2 FQGTGA. The CDR3 contains 16 residues. J lost 6 bases, V lost 1 base, and 9 bases had no gene match. The CDR3 sequence: CASSLNQGDSLNIQYF. CDR3 bases: TGTGCCAGCAGCTTAAACCAGGGGGATTCTTTAAACATTCAGTACTTC.

Regarding this clone: It may be a read error: a sequence one base away is much more abundant. This chain joins TRBV30 and TRBJ2-1; D gene ambiguous. CDR1 GTSNPN and CDR2 SVGIG come from the germline V gene (reference sequence). This CDR3 comprises 13 residues. The V and J ends lost 0 bases and 9 bases respectively, with 12 bases between them. DNA of the CDR3: TGTGCCTGGAGTGTACGTCCGGACGGTGAGCAGTTCTTC. Amino acid sequence: CAWSVRPDGEQFF.

This clone was counted many times. The same CDR3 also results from other DNA sequences found in this sample. V gene TRBV30 combines with J gene TRBJ1-1; D remains unclear. The V end lost 4 bases, the J end lost 3 bases, and 9 bases lay between the germline ends. CDR1 and CDR2 (germline): GTSNPN, SVGIG (reference sequence). The CDR3 length is 12 residues. CDR3 coding DNA: TGTGCCTGGAACCCTGGGGACACTGAAGCTTTCTTT. Translating it yields CAWNPGDTEAFF.

The rearrangement joins TRBV7-8 to TRBJ2-3; unclear D gene. V dropped 5 bases and J dropped 5 bases, with 8 bases sitting between them. Germline V lookup: CDR1 SGHVS, CDR2 FQNEAQ. This CDR3 has 12 residues. CDR3 DNA: TGTGCCAGCAGCCCCCAGGAAGATACGCAGTATTTT. Residues: CASSPQEDTQYF. Based on the CDR3 plus reference TRBV7-8 and TRBJ2-3, the full variable domain is GAGVSQSPRYKVAKRGQDVALRCDPISGHVSLFWYQQALGQGPEFLTYFQNEAQLDKSGLPSDRFFAERPEGSVSTLKIQRTQQEDSAVYLCASSPQEDTQYFGPGTRLTVL.

This rearrangement joins TRBV28 to TRBJ1-2, with 10 bases identical to TRBD1. CDR1 and CDR2 (germline): MDHEN, SYDVKM. The CDR3 consists of 16 residues. Losses at the gene ends were 2 bases for V and 5 bases for J; bases not matched to a gene: 8. CDR3 amino acids: CASSLPLGQGLYGYTF. In nucleotides, the CDR3 is TGTGCCAGCAGTTTACCCTTGGGACAGGGGCTGTATGGCTACACCTTC.